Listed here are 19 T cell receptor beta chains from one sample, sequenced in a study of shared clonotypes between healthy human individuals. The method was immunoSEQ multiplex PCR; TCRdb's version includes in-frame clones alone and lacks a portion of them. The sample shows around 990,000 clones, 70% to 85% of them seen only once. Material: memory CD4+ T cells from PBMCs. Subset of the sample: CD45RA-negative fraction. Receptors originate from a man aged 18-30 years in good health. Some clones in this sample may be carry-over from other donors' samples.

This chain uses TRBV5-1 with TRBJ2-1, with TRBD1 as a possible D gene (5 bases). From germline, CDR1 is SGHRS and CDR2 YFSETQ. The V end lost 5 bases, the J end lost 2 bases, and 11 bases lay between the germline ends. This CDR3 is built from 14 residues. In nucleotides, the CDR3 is TGCGCCAGCAGGGGAAGGGGTCCCTACAATGAGCAGTTCTTC. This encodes CASRGRGPYNEQFF. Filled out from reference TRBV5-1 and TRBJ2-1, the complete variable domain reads KAGVTQTPRYLIKTRGQQVTLSCSPISGHRSVSWYQQTPGQGLQFLFEYFSETQRNKGNFPGRFSGRQFSNSRSEMNVSTLELGDSALYLCASRGRGPYNEQFFGPGTRLTVL.

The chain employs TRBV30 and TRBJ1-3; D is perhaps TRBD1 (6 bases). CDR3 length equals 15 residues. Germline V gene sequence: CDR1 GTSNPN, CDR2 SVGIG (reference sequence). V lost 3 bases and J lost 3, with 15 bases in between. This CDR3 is CAWSYGTFVGNTIYF. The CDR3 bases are TGTGCCTGGAGCTACGGGACATTTGTTGGAAACACCATATATTTT.

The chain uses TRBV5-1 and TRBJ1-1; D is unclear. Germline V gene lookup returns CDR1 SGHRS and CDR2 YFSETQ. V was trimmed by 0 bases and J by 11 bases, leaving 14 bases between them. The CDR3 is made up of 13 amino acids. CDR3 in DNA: TGCGCCAGCAGCTTGGACGACGCAGCCCCGGCTTTCTTT. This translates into CASSLDDAAPAFF.

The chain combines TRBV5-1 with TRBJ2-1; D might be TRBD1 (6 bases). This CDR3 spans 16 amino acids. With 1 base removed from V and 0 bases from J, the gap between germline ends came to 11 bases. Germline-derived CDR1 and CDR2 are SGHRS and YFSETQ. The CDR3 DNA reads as TGCGCCAGCAGCTTGCTCGGACAGAACTCCTACAATGAGCAGTTCTTC. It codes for CASSLLGQNSYNEQFF.

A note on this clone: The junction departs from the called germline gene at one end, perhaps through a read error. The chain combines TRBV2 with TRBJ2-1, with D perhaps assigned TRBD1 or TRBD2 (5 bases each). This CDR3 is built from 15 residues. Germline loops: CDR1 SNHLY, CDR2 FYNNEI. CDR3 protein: CASSGRDPAYNEQFF. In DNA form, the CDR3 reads TGTGCCAGCAGTGGACGGGACCCGGCCTATAATGAGCAGTTCTTC.

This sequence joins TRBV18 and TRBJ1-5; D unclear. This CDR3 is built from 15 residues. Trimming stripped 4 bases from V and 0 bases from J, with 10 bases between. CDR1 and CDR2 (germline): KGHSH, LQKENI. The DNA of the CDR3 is TGTGCCAGCTCACGGCAGACAAATAGCAATCAGCCCCAGCATTTT. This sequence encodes CASSRQTNSNQPQHF.

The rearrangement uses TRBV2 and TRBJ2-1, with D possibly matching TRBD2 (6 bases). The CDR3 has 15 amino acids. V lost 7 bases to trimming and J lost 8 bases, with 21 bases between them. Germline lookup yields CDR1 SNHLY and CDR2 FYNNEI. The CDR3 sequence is CASKLAREPNHEQFF. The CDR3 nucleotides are TGTGCCAGCAAGTTGGCCCGGGAGCCGAACCATGAGCAGTTCTTC.

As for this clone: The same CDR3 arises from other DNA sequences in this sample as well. Written as DNA, the CDR3 is TGCAGCGTCGGGGGCGGTCTCGGCTACACCTTC. Translating it yields CSVGGGLGYTF. The chain couples TRBV29-1 to TRBJ1-2; a weak D match, TRBD1 (6 bases). The CDR3 length is 11 residues. The germline CDR1 and CDR2 sequences are SQVTM and ANQGSEA. Trimming removed 6 bases from V and 8 bases from J, with 13 bases in between.

The chain's CDR3 is CASSAAGVDNEQFF. The CDR3 DNA sequence: TGTGCCAGCAGCGCAGCGGGAGTAGATAATGAGCAGTTCTTC. The chain recombines TRBV9 with TRBJ2-1; 8 positions match TRBD2. This CDR3 spans 14 amino acids. Losses at the gene ends were 3 bases for V and 7 bases for J; bases not matched to a gene: 6. Germline V CDR1 and CDR2: SGDLS, YYNGEE.

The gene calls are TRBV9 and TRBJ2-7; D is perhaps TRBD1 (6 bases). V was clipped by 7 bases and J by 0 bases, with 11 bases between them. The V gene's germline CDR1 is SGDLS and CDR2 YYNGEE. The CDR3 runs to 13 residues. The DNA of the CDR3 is TGTGCCAGCCCAAAGGGGGTCTCCTACGAGCAGTACTTC. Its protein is CASPKGVSYEQYF.

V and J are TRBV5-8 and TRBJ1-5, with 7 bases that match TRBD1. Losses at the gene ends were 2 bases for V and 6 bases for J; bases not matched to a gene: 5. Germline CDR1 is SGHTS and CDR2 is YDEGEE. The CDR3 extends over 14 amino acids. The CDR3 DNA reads TGTGCCAGCAGCTTTAGGGGGCGAGGTCAGCCCCAGCATTTT. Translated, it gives CASSFRGRGQPQHF.

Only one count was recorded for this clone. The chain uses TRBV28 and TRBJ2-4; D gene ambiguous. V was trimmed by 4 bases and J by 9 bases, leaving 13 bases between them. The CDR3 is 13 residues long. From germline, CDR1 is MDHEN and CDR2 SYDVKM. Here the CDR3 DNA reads TGTGCCAGCAGTTCCCCGGGTTTAGGCATTCAGTACTTC. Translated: CASSSPGLGIQYF.

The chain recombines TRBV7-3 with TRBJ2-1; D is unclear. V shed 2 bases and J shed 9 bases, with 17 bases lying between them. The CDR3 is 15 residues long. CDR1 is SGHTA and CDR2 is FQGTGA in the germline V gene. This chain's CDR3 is CASSLGTSASGEQFF. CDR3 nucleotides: TGTGCCAGCAGCTTAGGAACTTCAGCGTCCGGTGAGCAGTTCTTC.

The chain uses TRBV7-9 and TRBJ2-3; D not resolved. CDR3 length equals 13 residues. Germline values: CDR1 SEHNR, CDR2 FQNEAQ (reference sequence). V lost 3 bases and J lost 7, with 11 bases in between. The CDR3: CASSFNDEHTQYF. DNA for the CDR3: TGTGCCAGCAGCTTTAATGACGAGCATACGCAGTATTTT.

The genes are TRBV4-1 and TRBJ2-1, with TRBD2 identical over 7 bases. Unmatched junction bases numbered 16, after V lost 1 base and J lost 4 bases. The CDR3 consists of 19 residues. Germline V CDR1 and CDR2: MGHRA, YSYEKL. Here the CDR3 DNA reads TGCGCCAGCAGCCAAGTTGGTGGGGGGAGGGCCGTACTATACAATGAGCAGTTCTTC. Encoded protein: CASSQVGGGRAVLYNEQFF.

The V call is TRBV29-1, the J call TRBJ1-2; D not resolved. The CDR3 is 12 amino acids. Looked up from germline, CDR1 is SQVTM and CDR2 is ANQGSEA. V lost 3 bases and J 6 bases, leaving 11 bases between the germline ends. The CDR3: CSVDMQDHGYTF. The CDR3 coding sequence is TGCAGCGTTGATATGCAGGATCATGGCTACACCTTC.

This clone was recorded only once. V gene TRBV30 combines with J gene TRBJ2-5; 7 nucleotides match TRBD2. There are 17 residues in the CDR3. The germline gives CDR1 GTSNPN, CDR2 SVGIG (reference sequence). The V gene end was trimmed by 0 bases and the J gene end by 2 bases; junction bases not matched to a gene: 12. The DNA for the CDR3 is TGTGCCTGGAGTGTACATGGCCCCCGGGGGGTTCAAGAGACCCAGTACTTC. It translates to CAWSVHGPRGVQETQYF.

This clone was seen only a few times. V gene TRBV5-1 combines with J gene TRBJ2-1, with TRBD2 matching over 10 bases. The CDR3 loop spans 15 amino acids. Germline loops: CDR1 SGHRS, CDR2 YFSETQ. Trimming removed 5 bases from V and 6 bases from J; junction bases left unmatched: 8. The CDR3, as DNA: TGCGCCAGCAGGGGGCTAGCGGGAGAGGTCAATGAGCAGTTCTTC. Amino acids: CASRGLAGEVNEQFF.

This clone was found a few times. The CDR3 is CASIGRDAVNEKLFF. The CDR3 DNA sequence: TGTGCCAGTATTGGCAGGGACGCCGTTAATGAAAAACTGTTTTTT. V and J are TRBV19 and TRBJ1-4; a possible D gene is TRBD1 (5 bases). The V end was cut by 7 bases, the J end by 4 bases, with 16 bases between. Germline CDR1 is LNHDA and CDR2 is SQIVND (reference sequence). The CDR3 is made up of 15 amino acids. The whole variable domain, filled in from reference TRBV19 and TRBJ1-4, reads DGGITQSPKYLFRKEGQNVTLSCEQNLNHDAMYWYRQDPGQGLRLIYYSQIVNDFQKGDIAEGYSVSREKKESFPLTVTSAQKNPTAFYLCASIGRDAVNEKLFFGSGTQLSVL.